This is a list of T cell receptor beta chains from one sample in a study of human T cells and chemical hapten exposure. One entry per CDR3 protein results from TCRdb running MiXCR on the RACE reads. The table lists 40,000 to 60,000 distinct CDR3 sequences, less than 9.5% of them singletons, with 3.5% to 5% in the top ten. Material: whole blood, obtained in connection with sensitization to the hapten diphenylcyclopropenone (DPC). The receptors come from a woman aged 45 to 65 with alopecia areata. Some clones in this sample may be carry-over from other donors' samples. Each CDR3 is given with its conserved first and last residue. Fields, in order: J gene, clone size, V gene, CDR3 length, CDR3 protein. The size entry is marked missing in some rows and otherwise reads once, few, many or a size class.

>TRBJ1-1|-|TRBV5-5|14
CASSPQGANTEAFF
>TRBJ2-3|once|TRBV29-1|11
CSGRNTDTQYF
>TRBJ1-1|many|TRBV2|14
CASSEMRTSTEAFF
>TRBJ1-3|many|TRBV3-1|11
CASSQERSIYF
>TRBJ2-1|many|TRBV2|10
CASRIHEQFF
>TRBJ2-1|-|TRBV5-4|15
CASSPDTGSYNEQFF
>TRBJ2-3|few|TRBV5-4|15
CASSVLRGRSDTQYF
>TRBJ2-5|-|TRBV10-3|14
CAISESTGLETQYF
>TRBJ2-2|many|TRBV3-1|15
CASSRATSGIGELFF
>TRBJ2-5|many|TRBV6-5|13
CASSLSGQETQYF
>TRBJ2-3|-|TRBV4-3|17
CASSRSPTGVGADTQYF
>TRBJ1-1|many|TRBV27|14
CASSLTIGRSEAFF
>TRBJ2-1|many|TRBV3-1|16
CASRGLGSGLHNEQFF
>TRBJ2-7|many|TRBV20-1|12
CSASTSFSEQYF
>TRBJ1-1|many|TRBV18|13
CASSPAGYTEAFF
>TRBJ1-1|many|TRBV11-2|15
CASSHLPGKNTEAFF
>TRBJ2-1|few|TRBV18|14
CASSPGGNHNEQFF
>TRBJ1-5|many|TRBV20-1|16
CSARDDRFYSNQPQHF
>TRBJ1-6|many|TRBV4-1|17
CASSQDGGSLRNSPLHF
>TRBJ1-5|-|TRBV7-2|13
CASSVDRDQPQHF
>TRBJ1-1|few|TRBV29-1|14
CSVAQGGMNTEAFF
>TRBJ1-1|many|TRBV9|14
CASSHEGRNTEAFF
>TRBJ2-7|many|TRBV28|13
CASSHTPIYEQYF
>TRBJ2-3|few|TRBV5-4|17
CASSYPAGWAGTDTQYF
>TRBJ1-5|many|TRBV3-1|13
CASSQGRSQPQHF
>TRBJ1-4|many|TRBV20-1|15
CSAAKGVATNEKLFF
>TRBJ1-6|-|TRBV7-9|17
CASSDEGRSSYNSPLHF
>TRBJ2-7|-|TRBV5-1|13
CASSLAEGYEQYF
>TRBJ2-5|few|TRBV11-2|17
CASSPSGQELGRETQYF
>TRBJ2-1|-|TRBV11-3|13
CASSLDSSREQFF